The 21 T cell receptor beta chains presented below share a single source sample, sequenced in a study of radiotherapy plus CTLA-4 blockade in lung cancer. TCRdb keeps only in-frame clones here, not all; method: immunoSEQ multiplex PCR. The sample has about 51,000 clones; roughly 77% are singletons. The sample here was peripheral blood, taken from a patient treated with radiotherapy plus ipilimumab. The source of these receptors is a human donor with non-small cell lung cancer who had a complete response to radiotherapy plus ipilimumab.

This chain connects TRBV5-1 to TRBJ1-2; 9 bases fit TRBD1. Trimming removed 3 bases from V and 7 bases from J; junction bases left unmatched: 7. Germline loops: CDR1 SGHRS, CDR2 YFSETQ. The CDR3 extends over 14 amino acids. The CDR3, as DNA: TGCGCCAGCAGCTCCGAGGGACAGGGAGGTGGCTACACCTTC. Its translation: CASSSEGQGGGYTF.

V gene TRBV19 combines with J gene TRBJ2-2; D gene ambiguous. V was shortened by 2 bases and J by 2 bases, with 12 bases between the two germline ends. The V gene's germline CDR1 is LNHDA and CDR2 SQIVND (reference sequence). This CDR3 has 16 amino acids. The CDR3 protein is CASSIYPGPNTGELFF. CDR3 sequence (DNA): TGTGCCAGTAGTATATATCCCGGTCCCAACACCGGGGAGCTGTTTTTT.

The chain has TRBV5-1 and TRBJ1-1, with no clear D. Germline V gene lookup returns CDR1 SGHRS and CDR2 YFSETQ. The CDR3 consists of 15 residues. The V and J ends lost 0 bases and 6 bases respectively, with 15 bases between them. For the CDR3, the DNA is TGCGCCAGCAGCTTGGTGCGGGGATTTAACCCTGAAGCTTTCTTT. Translation gives CASSLVRGFNPEAFF.

V gene TRBV7-9 combines with J gene TRBJ2-3; D may be TRBD1 (5 bases). V dropped 8 bases and J dropped 2 bases, with 17 bases sitting between them. Germline CDR1 SEHNR, CDR2 FQNEAQ (reference sequence). The CDR3 spans 15 residues. For the CDR3, the DNA is TGTGCCAGCGGACGTTCCTCAGGGTTCACAGATACGCAGTATTTT. Translation gives CASGRSSGFTDTQYF.

The V call is TRBV27, the J call TRBJ2-1; 7 bases agree with TRBD2. Germline loops: CDR1 MNHEY, CDR2 SMNVEV (reference sequence). The CDR3 spans 12 residues. The V and J ends lost 4 bases and 6 bases, in that order; junction bases with no gene match: 0. CDR3 sequence reads: CASSSGGNEQFF. CDR3 nucleotide sequence: TGTGCCAGCAGTTCGGGAGGCAATGAGCAGTTCTTC.

The chain links TRBV7-2 to TRBJ2-7, with 9 bases identical to TRBD2. The CDR3 runs to 18 residues. Germline values: CDR1 SGHTA, CDR2 FQGNSA. V dropped 5 bases and J dropped 6; count of bases not matched to a gene: 20. Written as DNA, the CDR3 is TGTGCCAGCAGCCCCCTGTGGTCAGCGGGGGGCTCAGGGCTCGAGCAGTACTTC. Translated, it gives CASSPLWSAGGSGLEQYF.

The sample holds a few counts of this clone. The chain uses TRBV7-9 and TRBJ1-1, with 8 positions matching TRBD1. Trimming removed 2 bases from V and 0 bases from J; junction bases left unmatched: 2. Germline CDR1 and CDR2: SEHNR and FQNEAQ (reference sequence). CDR3 size: 15 residues. As DNA, the CDR3 is TGTGCCAGCAGCTTAATGGGACAGGTGAACACTGAAGCTTTCTTT. It encodes CASSLMGQVNTEAFF.

The chain has TRBV5-6 and TRBJ2-4; TRBD1 is a possible D gene (6 bases). The CDR3 loop spans 15 amino acids. The germline gives CDR1 SGHDT, CDR2 YYEEEE. The V end lost 4 bases, the J end lost 6 bases, and 17 bases lay between the germline ends. CDR3 region: CASSRVQGSGNIQYF. The CDR3 DNA reads TGTGCCAGCAGCAGAGTACAGGGTAGTGGAAACATTCAGTACTTC.

V is TRBV19 and J is TRBJ2-5; D not resolved. This CDR3 contains 16 residues. Germline V lookup: CDR1 LNHDA, CDR2 SQIVND (reference sequence). V gave up 1 base and J gave up 2 bases, with 14 bases separating them. The CDR3 DNA sequence: TGTGCCAGTAGTATAGCGAGGAGCGCGACGCAAGAGACCCAGTACTTC. Translated, it gives CASSIARSATQETQYF. The full variable domain, with the rest looked up from reference TRBV19 and TRBJ2-5, is DGGITQSPKYLFRKEGQNVTLSCEQNLNHDAMYWYRQDPGQGLRLIYYSQIVNDFQKGDIAEGYSVSREKKESFPLTVTSAQKNPTAFYLCASSIARSATQETQYFGPGTRLLVL.

The chain employs TRBV5-4 and TRBJ1-6; no clear D. V dropped 4 bases and J dropped 5 bases, with 13 bases sitting between them. Looked up from germline, CDR1 is SGHNT and CDR2 is YYREEE (reference sequence). The CDR3 has 15 residues. The CDR3: CASSPVPTDNSPLHF. Here the CDR3 DNA reads TGTGCCAGCAGCCCAGTTCCGACTGATAATTCACCCCTCCACTTT.

V and J are TRBV12-5 and TRBJ2-1; 7 bases align to TRBD1. The germline gives CDR1 LGHNT, CDR2 FRNRAP. V dropped 6 bases and J dropped 7; count of bases not matched to a gene: 9. This CDR3 is built from 14 residues. The CDR3 spells CASGGQSARNEQFF. Here the CDR3 DNA reads TGTGCTAGTGGGGGACAGAGTGCCCGGAATGAGCAGTTCTTC.

In this sample, this clone turned up a few times. CDR3 DNA sequence: TGTGCCAGTACCCTCGGGAGTCGTACTGAAGCTTTCTTT. Its protein is CASTLGSRTEAFF. The chain is built from TRBV19 and TRBJ1-1; D is unresolved. Germline assignment: CDR1 LNHDA and CDR2 SQIVND (reference sequence). The CDR3 covers 13 residues. Trimming left V 7 bases short and J 5 bases short, with 14 bases between.

The genes are TRBV30 and TRBJ1-2, with D possibly matching TRBD1 (5 bases). The CDR3 is made up of 13 amino acids. CDR1 and CDR2 from the germline V gene are GTSNPN and SVGIG (reference sequence). V gave up 4 bases and J gave up 5 bases, with 14 bases separating them. CDR3 sequence reads: CAWKSLGGYGYTF. CDR3 nucleotides: TGTGCCTGGAAGAGTTTGGGGGGATATGGCTACACCTTC.

V usage is TRBV6-1 and J usage is TRBJ1-2; TRBD1 matches 7 bases. Germline assignment: CDR1 MNHNS and CDR2 SASEGT. Trimming took 4 bases from V and 6 from J; bases not matched to a gene: 5. This CDR3 is built from 13 residues. The CDR3 region has the DNA TGTGCCAGCAGTGGGACAGGTTTGAATGGCTACACCTTC. This codes for CASSGTGLNGYTF.

A single count supports this clone. V and J are TRBV2 and TRBJ2-3, with no clear D. CDR1 and CDR2 from the germline V gene are SNHLY and FYNNEI. The CDR3 has 14 residues. The ends were cut back, 5 bases at V and 0 bases at J, with 9 bases in the middle. CDR3 bases: TGTGCCAGCAGTAGCGAACAAAGCACAGATACGCAGTATTTT. Encoded protein: CASSSEQSTDTQYF. Together with reference TRBV2 and TRBJ2-3, the CDR3 gives the full variable domain: EPEVTQTPSHQVTQMGQEVILRCVPISNHLYFYWYRQILGQKVEFLVSFYNNEISEKSEIFDDQFSVERPDGSNFTLKIRSTKLEDSAMYFCASSSEQSTDTQYFGPGTRLTVL.

The chain employs TRBV10-3 and TRBJ1-2, with 7 bases lining up with TRBD1. The CDR3 consists of 17 residues. With V trimmed by 5 bases and J by 3 bases, 15 bases remained unmatched. Germline-derived CDR1 and CDR2 are ENHRY and SYGVKD. Here the CDR3 reads CAISPRQGRTIDYGYTF. CDR3 sequence (DNA): TGTGCCATCAGTCCACGACAGGGACGAACAATAGACTATGGCTACACCTTC.

The V gene is TRBV7-8, the J gene TRBJ2-7, with D unclear. The CDR3 consists of 15 residues. Germline CDR1 SGHVS, CDR2 FQNEAQ. The V gene lost 5 bases and the J gene lost 3 bases, with 17 bases spanning the gap. The CDR3 sequence: CASSPEPADDYEQYV. CDR3 in DNA: TGTGCCAGCAGCCCCGAACCGGCGGATGACTACGAGCAGTACGTC.

The chain employs TRBV7-9 and TRBJ1-4; maybe TRBD1 (5 bases). CDR3 size: 15 residues. CDR1 SEHNR and CDR2 FQNEAQ come from the germline V gene (reference sequence). The V gene lost 7 bases and the J gene lost 5 bases, with 17 bases spanning the gap. The CDR3 is CASTPVRGVNEKLFF. The CDR3 region has the DNA TGTGCCAGCACCCCCGTCCGGGGGGTCAATGAAAAACTGTTTTTT.

The rearrangement uses TRBV4-1 and TRBJ2-4; perhaps TRBD2 as D (6 bases). This CDR3 spans 13 amino acids. Germline CDR1 reads MGHRA; CDR2 reads YSYEKL. Between the trimmed V and J ends, which lost 1 base and 8 bases, there was a span of 9 bases. CDR3 coding DNA: TGCGCCAGCAGCCAAGTTTGGGGGGACATTCAGTACTTC. Its translation is CASSQVWGDIQYF.

CDR3 nucleotides: TGTGCCTGGAGTGTACGGATGGGAGGGGCGGACTACGAGCAGTACTTC. It codes for CAWSVRMGGADYEQYF. This sequence joins TRBV30 and TRBJ2-7; 7 bases map to TRBD2. With V trimmed by 0 bases and J by 3 bases, 11 bases remained unmatched. The CDR3 sequence is 16 residues long. Germline CDR1 reads GTSNPN; CDR2 reads SVGIG (reference sequence).

This chain uses TRBV27 with TRBJ2-6, with 7 bases matching TRBD2. Trimming at V came to 5 bases and at J to 0 bases, leaving 7 bases not matched to a gene. The CDR3 is 17 residues long. Per germline, CDR1 MNHEY and CDR2 SMNVEV (reference sequence). The DNA for the CDR3 is TGTGCCAGCAGTGGCTGGGGAGGGGTCTCTGGGGCCAACGTCCTGACTTTC. Translating gives CASSGWGGVSGANVLTF.